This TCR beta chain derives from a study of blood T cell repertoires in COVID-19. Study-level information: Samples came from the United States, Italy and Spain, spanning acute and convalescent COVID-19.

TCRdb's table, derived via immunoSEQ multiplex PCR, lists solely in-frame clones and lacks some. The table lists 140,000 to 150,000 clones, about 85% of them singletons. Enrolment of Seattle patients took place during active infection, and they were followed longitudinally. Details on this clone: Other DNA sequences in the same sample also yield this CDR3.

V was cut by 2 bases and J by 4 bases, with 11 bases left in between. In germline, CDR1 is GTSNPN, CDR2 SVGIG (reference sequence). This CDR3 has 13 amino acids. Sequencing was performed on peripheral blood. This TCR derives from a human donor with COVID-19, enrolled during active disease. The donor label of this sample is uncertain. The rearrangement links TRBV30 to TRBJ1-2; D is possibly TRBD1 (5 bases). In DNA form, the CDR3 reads TGTGCCTGGAGTAGAGACAGACCCTATGGCTACACCTTC. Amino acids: CAWSRDRPYGYTF.